This T cell receptor (beta chain) was sequenced in a study of shared clonotypes between healthy human individuals. Overall study findings and caveats: Rarefaction curves obtained for sorted subsets showed sequencing incomplete despite large depth. As a rule, naive subsets had a larger estimated richness than memory subsets.

This clone was seen only a few times. Its antigen is still unknown. Naive CD8 cells lacked CD45RO, underwent positive selection for CCR7 and left out terminally differentiated effector memory CD45RA+ cells. V was trimmed by 5 bases and J by 8 bases, leaving 14 bases between them. This CDR3 is 13 amino acids long. Germline values: CDR1 SGHAT, CDR2 FQNNGV. Replicate PCRs for sorted subsets used approximately 220 ng DNA; this equaled 25,000 to 35,000 T cell genomes. Sequencing used immunoSEQ multiplex PCR; TCRdb keeps in-frame clones, though not all of them. The data show about 2.1 million clones, 85% to 95% seen once.

Sequenced: naive CD8+ T cells from PBMCs. The chain links TRBV11-2 to TRBJ2-3; tentatively, D is TRBD2 (5 bases). This TCR was recovered from a young man in good health. Some clones in this sample may be carry-over from other donors' samples. The CDR3 bases are TGTGCCAGCAGCGGACTGAGGGATGGTACGCAGTATTTT. Translating it yields CASSGLRDGTQYF.